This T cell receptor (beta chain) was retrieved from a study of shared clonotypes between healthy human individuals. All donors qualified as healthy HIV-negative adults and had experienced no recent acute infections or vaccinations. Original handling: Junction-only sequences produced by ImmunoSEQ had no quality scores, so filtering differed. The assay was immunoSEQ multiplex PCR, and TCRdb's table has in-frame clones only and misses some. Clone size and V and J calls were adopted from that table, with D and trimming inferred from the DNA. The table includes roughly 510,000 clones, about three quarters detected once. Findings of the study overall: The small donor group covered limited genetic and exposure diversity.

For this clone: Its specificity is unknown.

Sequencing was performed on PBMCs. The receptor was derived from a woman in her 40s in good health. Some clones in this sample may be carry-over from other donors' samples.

The CDR3 region has the DNA TGTGCCAGCAGGACACTAACAGGGGGCGACTATGGCTACACCTTC. Translation: CASRTLTGGDYGYTF. The chain links TRBV28 to TRBJ1-2, with 9 bases that match TRBD1. In germline, CDR1 is MDHEN, CDR2 SYDVKM. The CDR3 consists of 15 residues. Trimming cost V 6 bases and J 3 bases; bases outside gene matches: 8.